This TCR beta chain was profiled in a study of blood T cell repertoires in COVID-19. Study background: Nucleic acid was either cDNA or gDNA, and it came from T cells, B-cell-depleted T cells, or PBMCs.

This CDR3 contains 14 residues. J was trimmed by 2 bases and V by 6 bases; bases with no gene match: 3. CDR1 is SGHTA, CDR2 FQGTGA, per germline. The authors' processing: The authors estimated nucleated cell counts from reference gene primer amplification. Measured with immunoSEQ multiplex PCR; TCRdb has only the in-frame clones, and not every one. The V and J calls and clone size were taken over from that table, and D and trimming were inferred from the DNA. The sample holds about 380,000 clones, 85% seen once. This chain joins TRBV7-3 and TRBJ2-7; 11 bases agree with TRBD2. The specimen sequenced was peripheral blood. The receptor's source is a woman aged 18-29 years with acute or convalescent COVID-19. For the CDR3, the DNA is TGTGCCAGCAGGATAGCGGGAGGGACCTACGAGCAGTACTTC. This gives the protein CASRIAGGTYEQYF.